This entry lists 16 T cell receptor beta chains sequenced from one sample in a study of human T cells and chemical hapten exposure listed by TCRdb under 2021. To prepare the library, RACE was applied. Sequencing was performed on a NextSeq 500. TCRdb ran its own pipeline on the public reads, namely fastp trimming at Q25 and MiXCR clone calling, and kept in-frame beta chains. Rows with one shared CDR3 protein collapse into an entry with the most common genes and DNA. This sample has just over 95,000 distinct CDR3 sequences in its table, and 25% to 35% of those were observed once. Of the sample, over 9% falls within the top ten clones. Read against the paper, the sample's time point label means: patch test 3, about 24 weeks after DPC sensitization. The intended sense of this specimen's treatment or condition label: therapeutic diphenylcyclopropenone sensitization with weekly scalp DPC. This material consisted of whole blood, taken in connection with sensitization to the hapten diphenylcyclopropenone (DPC). These receptor sequences come from a man between 35 and 55 years old with alopecia areata. Some clones in this sample may be carry-over from other donors' samples.

The CDR3 DNA sequence: TGTGCCAGCAGCTTAGCTATCGGCGGGCCCGGTAATGAAAAACTGTTTTTT. This codes for CASSLAIGGPGNEKLFF. This chain links TRBV7-2 with TRBJ1-4; D is undetermined. Trimming cost V 0 bases and J 4 bases, with 15 bases left between them. CDR3 length: 17 amino acids. Germline V CDR1 and CDR2: SGHTA, FQGNSA.

This clonotype turned up a few times. The V call is TRBV20-1, the J call TRBJ2-7; D remains ambiguous. Trimming removed 3 bases from V and 0 bases from J, with 9 bases in between. Germline CDR1 is DFQATT and CDR2 is SNEGSKA (reference sequence). This CDR3 has 13 amino acids. Here the CDR3 reads CSASPASSYEQYF. The CDR3 DNA reads as TGCAGTGCTAGCCCCGCCAGCTCCTACGAGCAGTACTTC.

This clonotype was counted a few times. CDR3 amino acids: CASSFGTGPSNEQFF. The CDR3 nucleotides read TGTGCCAGCAGCTTCGGGACAGGGCCTTCCAATGAGCAGTTCTTC. This chain uses TRBV7-9 with TRBJ2-1; 9 nucleotides line up with TRBD1. CDR1 is SEHNR, CDR2 FQNEAQ, per germline (reference sequence). V shed 3 bases and J 6 bases; nucleotides not matched to a gene: 6. This CDR3 is 15 amino acids long.

The rearrangement uses TRBV7-2 and TRBJ1-1; D is undetermined. This CDR3 comprises 17 residues. The V end lost 5 bases, the J end lost 0 bases, and 19 bases lay between the germline ends. CDR1 and CDR2 (germline): SGHTA, FQGNSA. CDR3: CASSLELRSVLNTEAFF. CDR3 bases: TGTGCCAGCAGCCTAGAGTTAAGGTCGGTCCTGAACACTGAAGCTTTCTTT.

This clonotype was detected a few times. The chain combines TRBV6-2 or TRBV6-3 with TRBJ2-7, with 8 nucleotides matching TRBD2. Germline trimming cut 2 bases from V and 3 bases from J; bases unmatched to any gene: 6. Germline-derived CDR1 and CDR2 are MNHEY and SVGEGT. The length of the CDR3 is 15 residues. CDR3 region: CASSYPRGAGYEQYF. In DNA form, the CDR3 reads TGTGCCAGCAGTTACCCGCGGGGGGCGGGCTACGAGCAGTACTTC.

This clonotype was seen more than once but under ten times. The chain links TRBV15 to TRBJ2-7; 7 bases align to TRBD2. V shed 0 bases, J shed 2 bases, and the junction held 4 bases outside the gene matches. Germline V gene lookup returns CDR1 LNHNV and CDR2 YYDKDF (reference sequence). The CDR3 is 15 amino acids. In DNA form, the CDR3 reads TGTGCCACCAGCAGAGATGGGACTACTACCTACGAGCAGTACTTC. It yields the protein CATSRDGTTTYEQYF.

This clonotype was found a few times. This chain joins TRBV20-1 and TRBJ2-5; 7 nucleotides align to TRBD1. Germline V gives CDR1 DFQATT, CDR2 SNEGSKA (reference sequence). Unmatched junction bases numbered 8, after V lost 3 bases and J lost 4 bases. The CDR3 spans 14 residues. The CDR3 spells CSASKQGFGETQYF. DNA for the CDR3: TGCAGTGCTAGTAAACAGGGGTTTGGAGAGACCCAGTACTTC.

A few counts support this clonotype. The chain carries TRBV6-5 and TRBJ1-4, with a tentative D call TRBD1 (5 bases). V lost 5 bases, J lost 6 bases, and 16 bases lay in between. The CDR3 loop spans 15 amino acids. The germline gives CDR1 MNHEY, CDR2 SVGAGI. The CDR3 region is CASSPVRQGYEKLFF. The CDR3 bases are TGTGCCAGCAGTCCCGTTCGTCAGGGCTATGAAAAACTGTTTTTT.

V usage is TRBV18 and J usage is TRBJ1-6; TRBD1 is a possible D gene (6 bases). CDR3 length: 18 residues. Per the germline V gene, CDR1 is KGHSH and CDR2 is LQKENI. V gave up 3 bases and J gave up 3 bases, with 18 bases separating them. DNA of the CDR3: TGTGCCAGCTCACCGTATCTCAACAGGGCGCACTATAATTCACCCCTCCACTTT. Translation gives CASSPYLNRAHYNSPLHF.

The table lists this clonotype with a few counts. The V call is TRBV6-6, the J call TRBJ2-3; 9 bases are a match to TRBD2. Germline V gene lookup returns CDR1 MNHNY and CDR2 SVGAGI (reference sequence). The V and J ends lost 6 bases and 4 bases, in that order; junction bases with no gene match: 8. The CDR3 extends over 15 amino acids. The CDR3 sequence is CASSLTSGLADTQYF. In DNA, the CDR3 is TGTGCCAGCAGCCTAACTAGCGGGTTAGCAGATACGCAGTATTTT.

This clonotype was observed a handful of times. This rearrangement joins TRBV28 to TRBJ1-6, with D hard to call. CDR3 length: 11 residues. CDR1 and CDR2 (germline): MDHEN, SYDVKM. V was shortened by 8 bases and J by 14 bases, with 13 bases between the two germline ends. The CDR3 DNA follows: TGTGCCAGCGGACCTTTGGGGTCCCTCCACTTT. It translates to CASGPLGSLHF.

This clonotype came up a few times. The chain uses TRBV5-1 and TRBJ2-7; D tentatively fits TRBD1 or TRBD2 (5 bases each). This CDR3 region has 14 residues. Trimming left V 2 bases short and J 2 bases short, with 11 bases between. From germline, CDR1 is SGHRS and CDR2 YFSETQ. The CDR3 sequence: CASSFQGDAYEQYF. The CDR3 DNA reads as TGCGCCAGCAGCTTTCAGGGAGATGCCTACGAGCAGTACTTC.

The chain is built from TRBV24-1 and TRBJ2-7; TRBD1 might be the D (6 bases). The CDR3 totals 14 residues. Trimming left V 4 bases short and J 4 bases short, with 13 bases between. The germline V gene encodes CDR1 KGHDR and CDR2 SFDVKD. CDR3: CATSDRTDPYEQYF. In nucleotides, the CDR3 is TGTGCCACCAGTGACCGGACAGACCCATACGAGCAGTACTTC.

The chain combines TRBV28 with TRBJ2-6, with 9 bases that match TRBD1. The germline CDR1 and CDR2 sequences are MDHEN and SYDVKM. Losses at the gene ends were 3 bases for V and 2 bases for J; bases not matched to a gene: 11. The CDR3 covers 19 residues. CDR3 amino acids: CASSFVIGTGIPGANVLTF. Here the CDR3 DNA reads TGTGCCAGCAGTTTCGTAATAGGGACAGGGATACCTGGGGCCAACGTCCTGACTTTC.

This chain uses TRBV20-1 with TRBJ2-1; TRBD2 matches 13 bases. The ends lost 6 bases at V and 6 bases at J; junction bases unmatched: 11. The CDR3 totals 16 residues. Germline values: CDR1 DFQATT, CDR2 SNEGSKA (reference sequence). As DNA, the CDR3 is TGCAGTGCCACCCCGGCGACTAGCGGGAGGTGCAATGAGCAGTTCTTC. Translation: CSATPATSGRCNEQFF.

The V and J genes are TRBV10-3 and TRBJ1-3; D is unresolved. Trimming pared 0 bases from V and 2 bases from J, leaving 11 bases between. The CDR3 is made up of 16 amino acids. Germline V gene sequence: CDR1 ENHRY, CDR2 SYGVKD. The CDR3 region is CAISESFTGAGNTIYF. The CDR3, as DNA: TGTGCCATCAGTGAGTCGTTTACGGGAGCTGGAAACACCATATATTTT.